The following is a TCR beta chain sequence with its context. Its specificity is unknown. This entry is derived from a study of T cells expressing NK-cell markers. Regarding the study as a whole: Whether expanded NKG2C+ T cell clones were HCMV-specific remained unclear. Topping the CD3+CD56-NKG2C+ fraction as well were these clonotypes, in a few donors.

TCRdb reanalyzed the 5' RACE reads, giving one entry per CDR3 protein sequence and no DNA. Its listing shows about 410,000 distinct CDR3 sequences. Germline V gives CDR1 SGHRS, CDR2 YFSETQ. The CDR3 extends over 15 amino acids. Sequenced input: blood T cells: a sorted CD56 or NKG2C T cell subset, CD4+ or CD8+ T cells, or bulk PBMC T cells (not recorded which). This chain joins TRBV5-1 and TRBJ2-4; the D call from TCRdb, TRBD1, cannot be confirmed without DNA. The source of this sequence is a woman between 45 and 60 years old in good health. The CDR3 is CASSLAGTRENIQYF. Complete variable domain (other parts from reference TRBV5-1 and TRBJ2-4): KAGVTQTPRYLIKTRGQQVTLSCSPISGHRSVSWYQQTPGQGLQFLFEYFSETQRNKGNFPGRFSGRQFSNSRSEMNVSTLELGDSALYLCASSLAGTRENIQYFGAGTRLSVL.